A selection of T cell receptor beta chains follows, all from one sample in a study of blood T cell repertoires in COVID-19. Only in-frame clones appear in the TCRdb table, and some are missing; sequencing was by immunoSEQ multiplex PCR. The sample consists of roughly 330,000 clones, more than 75% of them appearing once. Sequenced material: PBMCs or T cells enriched from blood (not recorded which). All receptors derive from a woman in her 30s who had recovered from COVID-19. CDR3s include the opening cysteine and the closing phenylalanine or tryptophan. The order of the fields is V gene, D gene, clone size, J gene, CDR3 protein, CDR3 DNA. D genes are given only for firm matches. Only part of the rows carry a size: once, few, many, or a class if the clone is expanded.

TRBV2	TRBD2	NA	TRBJ2-1	CASSEGTSARLQFF	TGTGCCAGCAGTGAGGGGACTAGCGCGAGATTACAGTTCTTC
TRBV4-2	TRBD2	NA	TRBJ2-1	CASSQVSSGGHNEQFF	TGTGCCAGCAGCCAAGTGTCCAGCGGGGGACACAATGAGCAGTTCTTC
TRBV3-1/TRBV3-2	TRBD1	NA	TRBJ2-1	CASSQEMGQGLDEQFF	TGTGCCAGCAGCCAAGAAATGGGACAGGGGCTCGATGAGCAGTTCTTC
TRBV19	NA	NA	TRBJ1-3	CASSRQFSGNTIYF	TGTGCCAGTAGTCGACAGTTCTCTGGAAACACCATATATTTT
TRBV7-2	TRBD1	NA	TRBJ2-7	CASSPLGRGQPDSYEQYF	TGTGCCAGCAGCCCCTTGGGCCGGGGACAGCCAGACTCCTACGAGCAGTACTTC
TRBV2	NA	once	TRBJ1-3	CASRNRAGNTIYF	TGTGCCAGCAGGAACAGGGCTGGAAACACCATATATTTT
TRBV5-5	NA	NA	TRBJ1-5	CASSQFDSNQPQHF	TGTGCCAGCAGCCAGTTTGATAGCAATCAGCCCCAGCATTTT
TRBV12-3/TRBV12-4	NA	NA	TRBJ1-4	CASSLGTEKLFF	TGTGCCAGCAGCCTCGGGACAGAAAAACTGTTTTTT
TRBV7-2	TRBD2	NA	TRBJ2-1	CASSLRTSGGSLPNEQFF	TGTGCCAGCAGCCTCCGGACTAGCGGGGGGAGTCTCCCCAATGAGCAGTTCTTC
TRBV2	TRBD2	NA	TRBJ2-7	CASSEGLSYEQYF	TGTGCCAGCAGTGAGGGACTATCCTACGAGCAGTACTTC
TRBV4-1	NA	once	TRBJ1-2	CASSPYGQTINYGYTF	TGCGCCAGCAGCCCCTATGGACAGACGATTAACTATGGCTACACCTTC
TRBV7-9	TRBD1	NA	TRBJ1-2	CASSLGGTGGVSYTF	TGTGCCAGCAGCTTAGGCGGGACAGGGGGAGTGAGCTACACCTTC
TRBV19	NA	NA	TRBJ1-5	CASSRPPNQPQHF	TGTGCCAGTAGTAGGCCACCCAATCAGCCCCAGCATTTT
TRBV18	TRBD1	NA	TRBJ2-1	CASSPLRGTGRGEQFF	TGTGCCAGCTCACCGCTTCGGGGGACAGGGAGAGGTGAGCAGTTCTTC
TRBV19	NA	NA	TRBJ1-5	CASSMLQANQPQHF	TGTGCCAGTAGTATGTTGCAGGCCAATCAGCCCCAGCATTTT
TRBV7-2	NA	NA	TRBJ2-7	CASSLVGGLSNEQYF	TGTGCCAGCAGCTTAGTGGGGGGGCTGTCTAACGAGCAGTACTTC
TRBV4-3	NA	NA	TRBJ1-6	CASSHMIGDNSPLHF	TGCGCCAGCAGCCACATGATAGGGGATAATTCACCCCTCCACTTT
TRBV6-2/TRBV6-3	TRBD1	NA	TRBJ1-2	CASSDRDRGHGYTF	TGTGCCAGCAGTGACCGGGACAGGGGGCATGGCTACACCTTC
TRBV3-1/TRBV3-2	TRBD1	NA	TRBJ2-7	CASSLIPGQGAQYF	TGTGCCAGCAGCCTCATCCCGGGACAGGGGGCACAGTACTTC
TRBV5-1	NA	NA	TRBJ2-1	CASSLNRYNEQFF	TGCGCCAGCAGCTTAAACAGATACAATGAGCAGTTCTTC
TRBV4-2	NA	NA	TRBJ1-4	CASSMQGRQHDEKLFF	TGTGCCAGCAGCATGCAGGGGCGTCAACATGATGAAAAACTGTTTTTT
TRBV5-1	TRBD2	NA	TRBJ2-1	CASSLEGSGGYTQFF	TGCGCCAGCAGCTTGGAGGGTAGCGGGGGGTACACCCAGTTCTTC
TRBV19	TRBD1	NA	TRBJ2-7	CASSVWTGFRPYEQYF	TGTGCCAGTAGTGTCTGGACAGGGTTCAGGCCTTACGAGCAGTACTTC
TRBV5-1	NA	NA	TRBJ2-1	CASSPVRSYNEQFF	TGCGCCAGCAGCCCGGTAAGGAGCTACAATGAGCAGTTCTTC
TRBV27	NA	NA	TRBJ1-2	CASSPGGLLLYYGYTF	TGTGCCAGCAGTCCCGGGGGATTGCTGCTTTACTATGGCTACACCTTC
TRBV5-1	NA	NA	TRBJ2-1	CASRTGEGNEQFF	TGCGCCAGCAGGACAGGGGAGGGCAATGAGCAGTTCTTC
TRBV6-6	NA	NA	TRBJ1-6	CASSVAGANSPLHF	TGTGCCAGCAGTGTCGCGGGGGCTAATTCACCCCTCCACTTT
TRBV11-3	NA	NA	TRBJ1-3	CASPHPGDSGNTIYF	TGTGCCAGCCCCCATCCGGGGGACTCTGGAAACACCATATATTTT
TRBV24-1	TRBD1	NA	TRBJ2-2	CATSGIDRGGTGELFF	TGTGCCACCAGTGGGATTGACAGGGGGGGAACCGGGGAGCTGTTTTTT
TRBV24-1	NA	NA	TRBJ1-2	CATSDPGTGYTF	TGTGCCACCAGTGATCCCGGTACTGGCTACACCTTC
TRBV4-3	NA	NA	TRBJ1-6	CASSQGASRGGLNSPLHF	TGCGCCAGCAGCCAAGGGGCCTCCAGGGGAGGGTTGAATTCACCCCTCCACTTT
TRBV3-1/TRBV3-2	TRBD2	NA	TRBJ2-7	CASSPSGGAAEQYF	TGTGCCAGCAGCCCATCCGGGGGGGCTGCCGAGCAGTACTTC
TRBV3-1/TRBV3-2	NA	NA	TRBJ1-2	CASSQDQGFGGGYTF	TGTGCCAGCAGCCAAGATCAGGGCTTCGGCGGCGGCTACACCTTC
TRBV6-5	NA	NA	TRBJ1-6	CATSISSYNSPLHF	TGTGCCACCTCAATTAGCTCCTATAATTCACCCCTCCACTTT
TRBV7-2	NA	NA	TRBJ1-5	CASSLRGGSNQPQHF	TGTGCCAGCAGCCTCCGGGGGGGTTCCAATCAGCCCCAGCATTTT
TRBV10-3	TRBD1	NA	TRBJ2-5	CAISKDREETQYF	TGTGCCATCAGTAAGGACAGGGAAGAGACCCAGTACTTC
TRBV19	NA	NA	TRBJ1-3	CASSDISGNTIYF	TGTGCCAGTTCTGACATATCTGGAAACACCATATATTTT
TRBV6-5	NA	NA	TRBJ1-1	CASSPPGTLNTEAFF	TGTGCCAGCAGTCCCCCCGGGACACTGAACACTGAAGCTTTCTTT
TRBV3-1/TRBV3-2	NA	NA	TRBJ1-6	CASSQTQSSYNSPLHF	TGTGCCAGCAGCCAAACACAGAGCTCCTATAATTCACCCCTCCACTTT
TRBV28	NA	NA	TRBJ2-1	CASSPPGAGALNEQFF	TGTGCCAGCAGTCCTCCTGGGGCAGGGGCCCTGAATGAGCAGTTCTTC
TRBV27	NA	NA	TRBJ1-1	CASSPQTDVVAEAFF	TGTGCCAGCAGTCCCCAGACAGACGTGGTAGCTGAAGCTTTCTTT
TRBV29-1	TRBD1	NA	TRBJ2-2	CSGTGVVNTGELFF	TGCAGCGGCACAGGGGTAGTGAACACCGGGGAGCTGTTTTTT
TRBV2	NA	NA	TRBJ2-2	CASSGLSANTGELFF	TGTGCCAGCAGTGGACTTTCCGCGAACACCGGGGAGCTGTTTTTT
TRBV20-1	NA	once	TRBJ1-1	CSASEGHTEAFF	TGCAGTGCTAGTGAGGGGCACACTGAAGCTTTCTTT
TRBV10-3	TRBD1	NA	TRBJ1-2	CAIGSAGTDYGYTF	TGTGCCATCGGTTCGGCCGGGACAGACTATGGCTACACCTTC